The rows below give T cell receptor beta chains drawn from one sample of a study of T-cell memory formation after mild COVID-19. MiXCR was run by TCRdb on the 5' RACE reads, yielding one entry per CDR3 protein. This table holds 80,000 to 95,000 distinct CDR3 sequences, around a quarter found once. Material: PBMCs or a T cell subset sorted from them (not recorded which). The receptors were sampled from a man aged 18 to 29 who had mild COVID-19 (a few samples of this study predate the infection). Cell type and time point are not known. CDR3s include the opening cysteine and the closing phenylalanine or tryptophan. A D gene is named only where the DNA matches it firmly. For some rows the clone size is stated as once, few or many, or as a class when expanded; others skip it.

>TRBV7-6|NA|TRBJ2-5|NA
CASSLAVGETQYF
TGTGCCAGCAGTCTAGCAGTCGGGGAGACCCAGTACTTC
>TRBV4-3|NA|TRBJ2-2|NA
CASSQAWTIDRELFF
TGCGCCAGCAGCCAAGCTTGGACAATCGACCGGGAGCTGTTTTTT
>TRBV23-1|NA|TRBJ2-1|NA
CASRRYRRGDEQFF
TGCGCCAGCAGACGGTACAGGCGAGGGGATGAGCAGTTCTTC
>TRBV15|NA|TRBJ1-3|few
CATSADSFSGNTIYF
TGTGCCACCAGCGCAGACAGCTTCTCTGGAAACACCATATATTTT
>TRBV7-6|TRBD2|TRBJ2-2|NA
CASSSRGAGELFF
TGTGCCAGCAGCTCCCGGGGGGCCGGGGAGCTGTTTTTT
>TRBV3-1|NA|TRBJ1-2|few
CASSYVGGEHVDNYGYTF
TGTGCCAGCAGCTACGTGGGGGGCGAGCACGTAGATAACTATGGCTACACCTTC
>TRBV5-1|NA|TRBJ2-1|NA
CASNSIDNTPLNEQFF
TGCGCCAGCAACTCTATCGATAATACACCACTCAATGAGCAGTTCTTC
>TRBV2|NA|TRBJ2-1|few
CASSEASLASTSNEQFF
TGTGCCAGCAGTGAAGCGAGTCTGGCTAGCACGAGCAATGAGCAGTTCTTC
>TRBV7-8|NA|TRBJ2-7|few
CASSPSRRTYEQYF
TGTGCCAGCAGCCCTTCGAGGAGAACCTACGAGCAGTACTTC
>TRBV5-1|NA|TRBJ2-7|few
CASTSAVREQYF
TGCGCCAGCACATCGGCGGTTCGAGAGCAGTACTTC
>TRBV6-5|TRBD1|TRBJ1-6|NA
CASSAVPAGTGVSPLHF
TGTGCCAGCAGTGCCGTCCCCGCCGGGACAGGGGTCTCACCCCTCCACTTT
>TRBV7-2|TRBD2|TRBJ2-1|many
CASSFWAGGNEQFF
TGTGCCAGCAGCTTTTGGGCGGGGGGAAATGAGCAGTTCTTC
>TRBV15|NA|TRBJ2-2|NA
CATSRENTGELFF
TGTGCCACCAGCAGAGAAAACACCGGGGAGCTGTTTTTT
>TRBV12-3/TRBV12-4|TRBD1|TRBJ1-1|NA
CASSSDRGLATEAFF
TGTGCCAGCAGTTCTGACAGGGGCTTAGCTACTGAAGCTTTCTTT
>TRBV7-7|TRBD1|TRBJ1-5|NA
CASSLVGTGVNQPQHF
TGTGCTAGCAGCTTAGTGGGGACAGGGGTCAATCAGCCCCAGCATTTT
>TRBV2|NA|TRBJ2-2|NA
CASSLTPGTLTTTGELFF
TGTGCCAGCAGCCTAACTCCCGGGACCTTGACTACCACCGGGGAGCTGTTTTTT
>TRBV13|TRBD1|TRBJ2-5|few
CASSLRDRAGETQYF
TGTGCCAGCAGCCTCAGGGACAGGGCGGGGGAGACCCAGTACTTC
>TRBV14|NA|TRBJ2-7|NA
CASSRRESNEQYF
TGTGCCAGCAGCCGCAGGGAATCGAACGAGCAGTACTTC
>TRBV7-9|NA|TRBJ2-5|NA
CASTHNRGSQTQYF
TGTGCCAGCACCCACAATCGGGGGAGCCAGACCCAGTACTTC
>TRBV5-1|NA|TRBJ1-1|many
CASREGGTEAFF
TGCGCCAGCAGGGAGGGAGGAACTGAAGCTTTCTTT